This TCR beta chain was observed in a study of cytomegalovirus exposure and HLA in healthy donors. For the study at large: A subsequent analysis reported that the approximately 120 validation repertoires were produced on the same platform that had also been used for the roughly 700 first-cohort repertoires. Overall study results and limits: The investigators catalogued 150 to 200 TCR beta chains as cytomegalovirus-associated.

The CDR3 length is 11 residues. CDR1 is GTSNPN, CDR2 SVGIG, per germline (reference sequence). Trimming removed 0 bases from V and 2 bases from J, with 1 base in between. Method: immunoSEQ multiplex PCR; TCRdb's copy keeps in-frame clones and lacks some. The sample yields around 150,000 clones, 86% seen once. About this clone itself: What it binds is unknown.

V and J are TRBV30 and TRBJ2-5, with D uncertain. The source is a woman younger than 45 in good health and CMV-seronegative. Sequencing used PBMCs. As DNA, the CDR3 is TGTGCCTGGAGTGTACAAGAGACCCAGTACTTC. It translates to CAWSVQETQYF.